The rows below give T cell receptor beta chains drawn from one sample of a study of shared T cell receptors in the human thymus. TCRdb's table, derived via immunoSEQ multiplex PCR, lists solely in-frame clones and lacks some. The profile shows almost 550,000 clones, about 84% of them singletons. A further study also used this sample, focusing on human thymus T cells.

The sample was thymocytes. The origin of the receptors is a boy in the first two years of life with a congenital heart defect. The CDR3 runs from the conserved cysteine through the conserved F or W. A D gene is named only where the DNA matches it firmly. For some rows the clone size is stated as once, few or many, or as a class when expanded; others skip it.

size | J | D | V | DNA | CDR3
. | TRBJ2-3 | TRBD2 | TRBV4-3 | TGCGCCAGCAGCCAAGGTGGCGGGAGTGCCGATACGCAGTATTTT | CASSQGGGSADTQYF
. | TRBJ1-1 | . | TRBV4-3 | TGCGCCAGCAGCCAAGATGAGCGGGGATCGACTGAAGCTTTCTTT | CASSQDERGSTEAFF
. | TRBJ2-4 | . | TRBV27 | TGTGCCAGCAGTTTCCACAACAGCGAGCGGGCGGCCAAAAACATTCAGTACTTC | CASSFHNSERAAKNIQYF
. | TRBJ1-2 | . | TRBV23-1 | TGCGCCAGCAGTCCCTCGACAGACCATGGCTACACCTTC | CASSPSTDHGYTF
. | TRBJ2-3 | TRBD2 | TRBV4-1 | TGCGCCAGCAGCCAAGCCCCGACTCTAGCGGGAGGGATTCCAGATACGCAGTATTTT | CASSQAPTLAGGIPDTQYF
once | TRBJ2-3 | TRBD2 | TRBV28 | TGTGCCAGTAGCAAAAAACTAGCGGGAGGGGGAGATACGCAGTATTTT | CASSKKLAGGGDTQYF
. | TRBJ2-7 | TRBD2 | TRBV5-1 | TGCGCCAGCAGCTCTCTCCGTAGCGGGACGGGGTCCTACGAGCAGTACTTC | CASSSLRSGTGSYEQYF
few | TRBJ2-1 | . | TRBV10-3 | TGTGCCATCAGTGTCGTTTTTTCCAATGAGCAGTTCTTC | CAISVVFSNEQFF
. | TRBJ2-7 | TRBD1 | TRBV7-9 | TGTGCCAGCAGCTTAGCGGGACAGGCCCCGACAATGGGCTACGAGCAGTACTTC | CASSLAGQAPTMGYEQYF
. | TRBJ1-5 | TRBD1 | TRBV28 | TGTGCCAGCAGTTTATCTGGAGGGGGCCATCCTCTTTATAGCAATCAGCCCCAGCATTTT | CASSLSGGGHPLYSNQPQHF
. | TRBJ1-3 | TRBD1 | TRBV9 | TGTGCCAGCAGCGCAGCTGGGACAGAGTCTGGAAACACCATATATTTT | CASSAAGTESGNTIYF
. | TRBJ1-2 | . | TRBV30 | TGTGCCTGGAGCGATCTAAGGGGTCTCAACTATGGCTACACCTTC | CAWSDLRGLNYGYTF
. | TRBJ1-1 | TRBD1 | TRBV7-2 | TGTGCCAGCAGCCTCGGACAGGAGGTAAACACTGAAGCTTTCTTT | CASSLGQEVNTEAFF
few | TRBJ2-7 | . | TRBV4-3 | TGCGCCAGCAGCCAAGGGAGTGGCAGGGGGAGGAACGAGCAGTACTTC | CASSQGSGRGRNEQYF
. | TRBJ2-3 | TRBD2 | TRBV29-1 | TGCAGCGTTGGGAGTCCGGGACTAGCGGGCACAGATACGCAGTATTTT | CSVGSPGLAGTDTQYF
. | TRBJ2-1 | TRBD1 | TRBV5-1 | TGCGCCAGCAGCCCGGGACAGGGGTTCAGGAATGAGCAGTTCTTC | CASSPGQGFRNEQFF